The present T cell receptor (beta chain) was sequenced within a study of T cell repertoires in cytomegalovirus infection. In the study overall: It was the public TCR beta signatures that indicated both CMV infection and matching HLA type. Overall study findings and caveats: Predominance within the ex vivo response was attributable to HLA-C-restricted CMV-specific TCR beta clonotypes.

The CDR3 extends over 13 amino acids. With 3 bases removed from V and 8 bases from J, the gap between germline ends came to 14 bases. Per the germline V gene, CDR1 is SGHDT and CDR2 is YYEEEE. Details on this clonotype: Its antigen remains unidentified.

TCRdb itself ran the reads through MiXCR, one entry per CDR3 protein. The profile shows roughly 150,000 distinct CDR3 sequences, about a quarter of them singletons. The rearrangement uses TRBV5-6 and TRBJ1-2; D unclear. This clonotype was sampled from a human donor in good health (CMV status not recorded). Some clones in this sample may be carry-over from other donors' samples. The sequencing input was PBMCs. The CDR3 here is CASSSDGLKGYTF. CDR3 nucleotides: TGTGCCAGCAGCTCGGACGGCCTGAAGGGCTACACCTTC.